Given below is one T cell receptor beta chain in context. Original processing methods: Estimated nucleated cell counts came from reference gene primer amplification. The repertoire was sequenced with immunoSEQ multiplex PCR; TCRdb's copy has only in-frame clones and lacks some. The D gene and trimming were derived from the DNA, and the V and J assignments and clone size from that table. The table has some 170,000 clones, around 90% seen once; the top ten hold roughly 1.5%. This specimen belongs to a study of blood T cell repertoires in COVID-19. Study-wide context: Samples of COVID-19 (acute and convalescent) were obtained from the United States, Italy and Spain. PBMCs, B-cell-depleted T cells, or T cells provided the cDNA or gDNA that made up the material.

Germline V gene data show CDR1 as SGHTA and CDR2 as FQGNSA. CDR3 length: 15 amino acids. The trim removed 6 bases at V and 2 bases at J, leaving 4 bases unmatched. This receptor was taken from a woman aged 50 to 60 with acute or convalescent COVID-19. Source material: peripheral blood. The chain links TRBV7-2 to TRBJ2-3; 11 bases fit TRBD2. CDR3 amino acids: CASRASGGPTDTQYF. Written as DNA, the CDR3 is TGTGCCAGCAGGGCTAGCGGGGGGCCCACAGATACGCAGTATTTT. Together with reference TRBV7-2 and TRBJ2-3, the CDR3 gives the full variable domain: GAGVSQSPSNKVTEKGKDVELRCDPISGHTALYWYRQSLGQGLEFLIYFQGNSAPDKSGLPSDRFSAERTGGSVSTLTIQRTQQEDSAVYLCASRASGGPTDTQYFGPGTRLTVL.